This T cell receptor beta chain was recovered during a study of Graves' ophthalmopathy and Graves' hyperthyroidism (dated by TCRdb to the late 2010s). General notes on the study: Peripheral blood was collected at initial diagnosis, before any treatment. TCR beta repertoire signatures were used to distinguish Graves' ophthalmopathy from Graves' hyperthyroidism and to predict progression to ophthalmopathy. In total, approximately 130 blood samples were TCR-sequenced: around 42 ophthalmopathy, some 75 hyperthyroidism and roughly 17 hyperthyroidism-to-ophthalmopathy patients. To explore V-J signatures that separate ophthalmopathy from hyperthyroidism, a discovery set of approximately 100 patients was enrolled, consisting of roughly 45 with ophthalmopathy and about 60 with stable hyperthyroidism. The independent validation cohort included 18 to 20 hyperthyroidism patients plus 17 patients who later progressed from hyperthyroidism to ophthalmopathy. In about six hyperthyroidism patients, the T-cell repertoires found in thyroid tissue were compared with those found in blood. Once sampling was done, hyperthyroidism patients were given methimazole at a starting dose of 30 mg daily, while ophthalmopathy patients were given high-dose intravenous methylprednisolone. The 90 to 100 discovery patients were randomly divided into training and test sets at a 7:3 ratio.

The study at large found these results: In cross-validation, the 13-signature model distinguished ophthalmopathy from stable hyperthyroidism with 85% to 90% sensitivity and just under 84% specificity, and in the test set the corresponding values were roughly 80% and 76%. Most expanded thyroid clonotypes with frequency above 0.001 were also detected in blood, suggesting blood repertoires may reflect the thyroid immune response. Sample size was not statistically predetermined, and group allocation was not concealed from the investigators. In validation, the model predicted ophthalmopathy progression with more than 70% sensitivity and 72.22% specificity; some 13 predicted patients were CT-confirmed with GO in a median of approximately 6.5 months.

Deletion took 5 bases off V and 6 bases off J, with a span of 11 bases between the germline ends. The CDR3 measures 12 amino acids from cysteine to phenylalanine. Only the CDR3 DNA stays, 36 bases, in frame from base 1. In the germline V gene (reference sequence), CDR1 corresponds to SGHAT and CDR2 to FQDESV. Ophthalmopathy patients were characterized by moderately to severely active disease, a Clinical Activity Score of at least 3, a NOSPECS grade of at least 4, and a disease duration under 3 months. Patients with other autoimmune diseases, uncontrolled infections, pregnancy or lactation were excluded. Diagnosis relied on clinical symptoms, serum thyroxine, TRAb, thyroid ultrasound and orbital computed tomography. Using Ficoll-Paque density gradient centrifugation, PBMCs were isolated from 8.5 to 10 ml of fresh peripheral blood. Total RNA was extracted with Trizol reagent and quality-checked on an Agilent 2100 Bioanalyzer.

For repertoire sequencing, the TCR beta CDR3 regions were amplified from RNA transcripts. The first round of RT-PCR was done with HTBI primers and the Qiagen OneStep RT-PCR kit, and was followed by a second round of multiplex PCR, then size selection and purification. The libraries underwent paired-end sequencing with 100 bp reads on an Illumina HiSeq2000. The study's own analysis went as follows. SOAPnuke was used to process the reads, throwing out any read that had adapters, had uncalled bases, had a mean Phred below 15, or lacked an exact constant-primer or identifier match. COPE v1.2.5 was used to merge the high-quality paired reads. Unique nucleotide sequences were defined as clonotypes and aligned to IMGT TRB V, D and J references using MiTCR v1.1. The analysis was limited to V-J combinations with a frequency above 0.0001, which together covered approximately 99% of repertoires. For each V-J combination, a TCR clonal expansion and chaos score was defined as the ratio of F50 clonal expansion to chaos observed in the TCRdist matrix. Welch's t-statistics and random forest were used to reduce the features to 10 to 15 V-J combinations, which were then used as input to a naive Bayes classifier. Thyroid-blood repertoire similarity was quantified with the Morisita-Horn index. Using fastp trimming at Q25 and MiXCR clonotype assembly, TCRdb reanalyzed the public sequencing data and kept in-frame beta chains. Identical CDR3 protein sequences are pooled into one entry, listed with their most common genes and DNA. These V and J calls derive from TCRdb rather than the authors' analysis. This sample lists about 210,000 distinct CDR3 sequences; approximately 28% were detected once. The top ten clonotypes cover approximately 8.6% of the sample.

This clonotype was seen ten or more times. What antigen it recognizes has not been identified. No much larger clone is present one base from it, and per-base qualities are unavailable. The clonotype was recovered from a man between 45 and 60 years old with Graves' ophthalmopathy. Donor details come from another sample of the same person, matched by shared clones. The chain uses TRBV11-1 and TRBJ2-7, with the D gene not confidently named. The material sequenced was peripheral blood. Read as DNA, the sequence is TGTGCCAGCAGCCGTACACCGACCGAGCAGTACTTC. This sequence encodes CASSRTPTEQYF.